A selection of T cell receptor beta chains follows, all from one sample in a study of shared clonotypes between healthy human individuals. Method: immunoSEQ multiplex PCR; TCRdb's copy keeps in-frame clones and lacks some. The table includes about 710,000 clones, around 78% detected once. The sample consisted of memory CD4+ T cells sorted from blood. The origin of the receptors is a woman aged 25 to 39 in good health. Each CDR3 is given with its conserved first and last residue. D genes are given only for firm matches. Rows give clone size only sometimes, using once, few, many, or a class for an expanded clone.

d_gene	abundance	v_gene	j_gene	CDR3nt	CDR3aa
TRBD1	once	TRBV5-1	TRBJ1-2	TGCGCCAGCAGCTTGGCGGGACAGGGCGGTGGCTACACCTTC	CASSLAGQGGGYTF
TRBD2	once	TRBV5-5	TRBJ2-2	TGTGCCAGCAGCTTGTTGTCATCAGCGGGAGGCACCGGGGAGCTGTTTTTT	CASSLLSSAGGTGELFF
TRBD1	.	TRBV7-8	TRBJ2-7	TGTGCCAGCAGCTCTCCGGGGACAGGGGACTACGAGCAGTACTTC	CASSSPGTGDYEQYF
.	.	TRBV4-2	TRBJ1-1	TGTGCCAGCAGCCAAGGTGGGAGGACAGAGAACACTGAAGCTTTCTTT	CASSQGGRTENTEAFF
.	.	TRBV9	TRBJ2-5	TGTGCCAGCAGCGTAGGATCAAGAGTCAGGCAAGAGACCCAGTACTTC	CASSVGSRVRQETQYF
.	.	TRBV6-5	TRBJ2-1	TGTGCCAGCAGCCCCTCGAGAGTAGTCCTTGAGCAGTTCTTC	CASSPSRVVLEQFF
.	many	TRBV6-6	TRBJ1-2	TGTGCCAGCAGTTACTCGAATGCTGGCGGCTATGGCTACACCTTC	CASSYSNAGGYGYTF
.	few	TRBV18	TRBJ1-1	TGTGCCAGCTCACCTACTGATGGGGTCACCCCTGAAGCTTTCTTT	CASSPTDGVTPEAFF
.	.	TRBV27	TRBJ1-5	TGTGCCAGCAGGGGAAAAGGGGTCGGGAATCAGCCCCAGCATTTT	CASRGKGVGNQPQHF
.	few	TRBV18	TRBJ2-3	TGTGCCAGCTCACCACCTGGGGGTTCGAGACTGACAGATACGCAGTATTTT	CASSPPGGSRLTDTQYF
.	.	TRBV28	TRBJ2-7	TGTGCCAGCAGTTTACAGGGTAGTATCTACGAGCAGTACTTC	CASSLQGSIYEQYF
.	.	TRBV19	TRBJ1-3	TGTGCCAGTAGTTCCTATTGGAACACCATATATTTT	CASSSYWNTIYF
TRBD1	.	TRBV29-1	TRBJ2-7	TGCAGCGTTGAGCAAGACAGGGGCTACGAGCAGTACTTC	CSVEQDRGYEQYF
.	.	TRBV28	TRBJ1-5	TGTGCCAGCAGTTTATCGGGGGCCGGGAATCAGCCCCAGCATTTT	CASSLSGAGNQPQHF
TRBD2	few	TRBV7-2	TRBJ2-1	TGTGCCAGCAGCTTGCAGCGGGACTCCTACAATGAGCAGTTCTTC	CASSLQRDSYNEQFF
.	.	TRBV5-1	TRBJ2-1	TGCGCCAGCCGTCGGGCCGAGAATGGTGAGCAGTTCTTC	CASRRAENGEQFF
.	.	TRBV4-1	TRBJ2-5	TGCGCCAGCAGCCAAGATCCTTCGGGGGCTAAAGAGACCCAGTACTTC	CASSQDPSGAKETQYF
TRBD1	.	TRBV19	TRBJ1-2	TGTGCCAGTAGTACCCGGGACAGGTATAACTATGGCTACACCTTC	CASSTRDRYNYGYTF
.	.	TRBV29-1	TRBJ1-2	TGCAGCGTTGGGGGAAGGGACTATGGCTACACCTTC	CSVGGRDYGYTF
TRBD1	.	TRBV2	TRBJ1-5	TGTGCCAGCAGCGAAACAGGGGGCCTAGGTCAGCCCCAGCATTTT	CASSETGGLGQPQHF
TRBD1	.	TRBV5-1	TRBJ2-1	TGCGCCAGCAGCCCCACCGGGACAGGGGGTTACAATGAGCAGTTCTTC	CASSPTGTGGYNEQFF
.	few	TRBV5-1	TRBJ2-2	TGCGCCAGCAGCTTTCGACAGGAGGGGGAGCTGTTTTTT	CASSFRQEGELFF
.	.	TRBV18	TRBJ1-1	TGTGCCAGCTCACCAGGACCGAACACTGAAGCTTTCTTT	CASSPGPNTEAFF
.	.	TRBV5-1	TRBJ2-5	TGCGCCAGCAGCATAGCGACTAAAGAGACCCAGTACTTC	CASSIATKETQYF
.	.	TRBV28	TRBJ2-1	TGTGCCAGCAGCGCACGGAGGCCATACTACAATGAGCAGTTCTTC	CASSARRPYYNEQFF
TRBD2	few	TRBV6-5	TRBJ2-7	TGTGCCAGCAGTTACTCGTTCCGGGGGGTCAGGGAGCAGTACTTC	CASSYSFRGVREQYF
.	.	TRBV7-3	TRBJ1-1	TGTGCCAGCAGCTTAATGGAGAACACTGAAGCTTTCTTT	CASSLMENTEAFF
.	.	TRBV7-9	TRBJ2-7	TGTGCCAGCAGCCCAGCGGCCGATCCGGAGGGTACCTACGAGCAGTACTTC	CASSPAADPEGTYEQYF
TRBD2	.	TRBV11-1	TRBJ2-7	TGTGCCAGCAGCTTAGGCAAGTGGGGGATAGCGGGAGCAACCTACGAGCAGTACTTC	CASSLGKWGIAGATYEQYF
.	.	TRBV29-1	TRBJ2-7	TGCAGCGCCAGGGGGGGGCGCTACGAGCAGTACTTC	CSARGGRYEQYF
.	.	TRBV28	TRBJ2-7	TGTGCCAGCAGTTTTGGCTGGGGGCTTGTATCCTACGAGCAGTACTTC	CASSFGWGLVSYEQYF
TRBD1	.	TRBV18	TRBJ2-7	TGTGCCAGCTCACCACCTGGACAGGGTGGCGGGCAGTACTTC	CASSPPGQGGGQYF
.	.	TRBV7-9	TRBJ2-7	TGTGCCAGCAGCTTAGTGGGGGCAGGGGACCCCTACGAGCAGTACTTC	CASSLVGAGDPYEQYF
.	.	TRBV5-1	TRBJ1-1	TGCGCCAGCAGCCCCAATACAGGGAACACTGAAGCTTTCTTT	CASSPNTGNTEAFF
TRBD1	.	TRBV5-1	TRBJ1-1	TGCGCCAGCAGCTTGGACCCAGGGGGTAGCTCTGAAGCTTTCTTT	CASSLDPGGSSEAFF
TRBD2	.	TRBV11-2	TRBJ2-5	TGTGCCAGCAGCTCTCGAGCGGGAGAAGAGACCCAGTACTTC	CASSSRAGEETQYF
.	.	TRBV27	TRBJ2-7	TGTGCCAGCAGTTTATATGCCGGGGTGGACGAGCAGTACTTC	CASSLYAGVDEQYF
.	once	TRBV6-1	TRBJ2-7	TGTGCCAGCACCCTGGATCAATACGAGCAGTACTTC	CASTLDQYEQYF
.	.	TRBV6-5	TRBJ1-2	TGTGCCAGCAGAGGGGAGCAGGGACGAGGGTATGGCTACACCTTC	CASRGEQGRGYGYTF
.	.	TRBV6-1	TRBJ2-5	TGTGCCAGTGACATACAGGGTCCAACTCGGACCCAGTACTTC	CASDIQGPTRTQYF
.	many	TRBV5-6	TRBJ2-3	TGTGCCAGCAGCACCAGCGTCTCGGGACATCTCACAGATACGCAGTATTTT	CASSTSVSGHLTDTQYF
.	.	TRBV19	TRBJ1-2	TGTGCCAGTAAAAGAACAGATTCACGAAACTATGGCTACACCTTC	CASKRTDSRNYGYTF
TRBD1	few	TRBV10-3	TRBJ1-4	TGTGCCATCGGGACCCGGGGGACAGGGGATGAAAAACTGTTTTTT	CAIGTRGTGDEKLFF
.	.	TRBV7-9	TRBJ1-2	TGTGCCAGCAGCTTAATAGATAGGGGAAACGGCTACACCTTC	CASSLIDRGNGYTF
.	.	TRBV19	TRBJ1-3	TGTGCCAGTAGTAATGACAGGAGCTCTGGAAACACCATATATTTT	CASSNDRSSGNTIYF
.	.	TRBV6-6	TRBJ2-1	TGTGCCAGCAGTTATAAGGTCGGTAATGAGCAGTTCTTC	CASSYKVGNEQFF
.	.	TRBV15	TRBJ2-1	TGTGCCACCAGCAGATCGAGCCCCCAATGGGAGCAGTTCTTC	CATSRSSPQWEQFF
TRBD2	many	TRBV2	TRBJ2-1	TGTGCCAGCACTGGGACTAGTTCGGGTTATGAGCAGTTCTTC	CASTGTSSGYEQFF
TRBD2	.	TRBV30	TRBJ2-1	TGTGCCAGCCAGAAGAGACTAGCGGGTCGTAATGAGCAGTTCTTC	CASQKRLAGRNEQFF
TRBD1	.	TRBV5-1	TRBJ2-7	TGCGCCAGCAGCTTGGGGGGACAGGGTCTTGGCGAGCAGTACTTC	CASSLGGQGLGEQYF
.	.	TRBV28	TRBJ2-1	TGTGCCAGCAGTTCCTTTAGGGGTAATGAGCAGTTCTTC	CASSSFRGNEQFF
.	.	TRBV15	TRBJ2-7	TGTGCCACCAGGGGTGGGTCAGGCTACGAGCAGTACTTC	CATRGGSGYEQYF
.	.	TRBV7-9	TRBJ1-1	TGTGCCAGCAGCTTATCGGAAGGGGACGCTTTCTTT	CASSLSEGDAFF
.	.	TRBV25-1	TRBJ1-4	TGTGCCAGCAGTGCACAGGCGCGCAATAATGAAAAACTGTTTTTT	CASSAQARNNEKLFF